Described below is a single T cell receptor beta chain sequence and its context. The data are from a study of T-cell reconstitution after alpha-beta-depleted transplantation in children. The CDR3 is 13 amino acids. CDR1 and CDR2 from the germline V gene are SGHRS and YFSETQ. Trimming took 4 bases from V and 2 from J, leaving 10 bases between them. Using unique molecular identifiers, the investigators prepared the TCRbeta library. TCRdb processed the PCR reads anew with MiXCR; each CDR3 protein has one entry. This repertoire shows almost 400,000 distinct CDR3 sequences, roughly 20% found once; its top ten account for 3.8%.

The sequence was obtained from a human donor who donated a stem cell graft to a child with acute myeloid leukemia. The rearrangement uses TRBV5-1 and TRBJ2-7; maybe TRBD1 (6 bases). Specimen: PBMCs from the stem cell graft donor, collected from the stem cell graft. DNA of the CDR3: TGCGCCAGCAGCGTGGACAGTGCCTACGAGCAGTACTTC. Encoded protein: CASSVDSAYEQYF.